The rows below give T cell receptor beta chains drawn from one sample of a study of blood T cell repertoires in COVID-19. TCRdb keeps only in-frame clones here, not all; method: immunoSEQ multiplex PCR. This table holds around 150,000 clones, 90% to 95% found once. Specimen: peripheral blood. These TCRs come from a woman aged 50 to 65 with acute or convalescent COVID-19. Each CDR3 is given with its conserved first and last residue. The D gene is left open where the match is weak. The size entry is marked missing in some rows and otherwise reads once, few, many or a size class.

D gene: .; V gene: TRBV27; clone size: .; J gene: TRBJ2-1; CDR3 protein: CASGLVGDFYNEQFF; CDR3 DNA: TGTGCCAGTGGCTTAGTGGGGGACTTTTACAATGAGCAGTTCTTC
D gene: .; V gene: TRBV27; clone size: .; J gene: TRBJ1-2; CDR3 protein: CASRPTSGGVYYGYTF; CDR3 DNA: TGTGCCAGCAGACCCACTTCCGGGGGAGTTTACTATGGCTACACCTTC
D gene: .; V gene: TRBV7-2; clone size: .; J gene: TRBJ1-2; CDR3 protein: CASSPAGNDYGYTF; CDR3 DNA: TGTGCCAGCAGCCCGGCAGGGAATGACTATGGCTACACCTTC
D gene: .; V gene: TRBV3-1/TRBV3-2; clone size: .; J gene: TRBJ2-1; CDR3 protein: CASSLQYNEQFF; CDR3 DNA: TGTGCCAGCTCCTTACAGTACAATGAGCAGTTCTTC
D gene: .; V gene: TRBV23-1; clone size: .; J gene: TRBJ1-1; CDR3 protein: CASSQSIAFF; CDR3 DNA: TGCGCCAGCAGTCAATCTATAGCTTTCTTT
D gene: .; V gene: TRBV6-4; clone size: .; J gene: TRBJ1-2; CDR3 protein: CASSPTGTGGGYTF; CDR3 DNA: TGTGCCAGCTCACCAACAGGGACCGGTGGAGGCTACACCTTC
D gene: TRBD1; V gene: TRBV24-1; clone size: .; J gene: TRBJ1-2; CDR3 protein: CATSDWGQGEDGYTF; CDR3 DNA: TGTGCCACCAGTGATTGGGGACAGGGGGAGGATGGCTACACCTTC
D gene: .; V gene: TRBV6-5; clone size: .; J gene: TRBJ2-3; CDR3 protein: CASSYVIADTQYF; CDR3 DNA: TGTGCCAGCAGTTACGTTATTGCAGATACGCAGTATTTT
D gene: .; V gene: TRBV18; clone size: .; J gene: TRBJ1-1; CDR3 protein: CASTGMNTEAFF; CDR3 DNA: TGTGCCAGCACGGGGATGAACACTGAAGCTTTCTTT
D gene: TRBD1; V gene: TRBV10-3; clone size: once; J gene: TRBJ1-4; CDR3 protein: CAISESFDRGDEKLFF; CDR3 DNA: TGTGCCATCAGTGAGTCCTTCGACAGGGGAGACGAAAAACTGTTTTTT
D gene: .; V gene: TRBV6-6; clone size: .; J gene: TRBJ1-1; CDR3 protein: CASSYVTGWTFF; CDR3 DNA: TGTGCCAGCAGTTACGTAACAGGGTGGACTTTCTTT
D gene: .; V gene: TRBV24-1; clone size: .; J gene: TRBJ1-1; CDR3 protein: CATSDRLSGTEAFF; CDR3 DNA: TGTGCCACCAGTGATCGACTCTCTGGGACTGAAGCTTTCTTT
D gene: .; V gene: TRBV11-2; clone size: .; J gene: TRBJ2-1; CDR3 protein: CASSLMPSSYNEQFF; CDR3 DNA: TGTGCCAGCAGCTTAATGCCGAGCTCCTACAATGAGCAGTTCTTC
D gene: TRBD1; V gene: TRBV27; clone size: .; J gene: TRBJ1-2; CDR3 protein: CASSSLLTGGNYGYTF; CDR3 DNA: TGTGCCAGCAGTTCCCTTCTGACAGGGGGAAACTATGGCTACACCTTC
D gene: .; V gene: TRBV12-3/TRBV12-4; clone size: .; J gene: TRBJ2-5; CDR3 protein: CASSPRGQETQYF; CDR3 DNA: TGTGCCAGCAGCCCCCGGGGGCAAGAGACCCAGTACTTC
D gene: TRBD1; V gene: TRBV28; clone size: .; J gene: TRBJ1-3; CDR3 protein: CASSLRDRGRSGNTIYF; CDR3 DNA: TGTGCCAGCAGCCTTAGGGACAGGGGGCGGTCTGGAAACACCATATATTTT
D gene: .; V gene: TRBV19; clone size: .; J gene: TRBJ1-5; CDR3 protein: CASRKKPQHF; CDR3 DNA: TGTGCCAGCAGGAAAAAGCCCCAGCATTTT
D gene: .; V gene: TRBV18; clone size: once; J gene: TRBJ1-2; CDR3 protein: CASSRKVEIYGYTF; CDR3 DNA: TGTGCCAGCTCACGAAAGGTGGAGATCTATGGCTACACCTTC
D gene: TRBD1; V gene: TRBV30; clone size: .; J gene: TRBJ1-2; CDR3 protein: CACSGGSSYGYTF; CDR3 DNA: TGTGCCTGTTCAGGGGGCTCATCCTATGGCTACACCTTC
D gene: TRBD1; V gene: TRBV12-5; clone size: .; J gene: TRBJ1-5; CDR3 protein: CASGTGAPQHF; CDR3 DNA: TGTGCTAGTGGAACAGGGGCGCCCCAGCATTTT
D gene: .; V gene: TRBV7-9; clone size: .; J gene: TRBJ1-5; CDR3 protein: CASSLSRDNQPQHF; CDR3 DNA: TGTGCCAGCAGCTTAAGTCGGGACAATCAGCCCCAGCATTTT
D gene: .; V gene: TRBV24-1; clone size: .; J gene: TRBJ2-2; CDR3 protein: CATRIDASGELFF; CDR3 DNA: TGTGCCACCAGGATCGATGCGTCCGGGGAGCTGTTTTTT
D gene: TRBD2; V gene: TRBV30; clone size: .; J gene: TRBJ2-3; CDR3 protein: CAWSLAGGQDTQYF; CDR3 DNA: TGTGCCTGGAGTCTGGCGGGGGGACAAGATACGCAGTATTTT
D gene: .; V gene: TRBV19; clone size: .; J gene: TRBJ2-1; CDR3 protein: CASSRPPAGPVGEQFF; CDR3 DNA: TGTGCCAGTAGTCGCCCCCCGGCAGGTCCAGTTGGTGAGCAGTTCTTC
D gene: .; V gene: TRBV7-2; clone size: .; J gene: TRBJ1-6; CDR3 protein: CASSLTRSRLQNSPLHF; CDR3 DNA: TGTGCCAGCAGCTTAACCAGGTCCCGTCTCCAGAATTCACCCCTCCACTTT
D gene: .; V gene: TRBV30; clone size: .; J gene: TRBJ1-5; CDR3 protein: CAWSGGLAQPQHF; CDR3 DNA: TGTGCCTGGAGTGGAGGGCTGGCTCAGCCCCAGCATTTT
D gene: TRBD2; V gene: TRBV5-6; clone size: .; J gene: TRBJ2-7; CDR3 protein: CASSIPLAGYYEQYF; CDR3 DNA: TGTGCCAGCAGCATCCCACTAGCGGGATACTACGAGCAGTACTTC
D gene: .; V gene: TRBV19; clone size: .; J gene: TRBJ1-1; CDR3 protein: CASSTLYTGTEAFF; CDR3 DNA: TGTGCCAGTAGTACCCTTTACACGGGGACTGAAGCTTTCTTT
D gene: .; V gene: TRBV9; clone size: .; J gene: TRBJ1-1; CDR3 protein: CASSVEGGIAFF; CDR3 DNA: TGTGCCAGCAGCGTAGAGGGGGGGATAGCTTTCTTT
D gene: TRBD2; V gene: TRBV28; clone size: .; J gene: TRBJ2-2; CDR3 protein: CASSFRRSGRTTGELFF; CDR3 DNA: TGTGCCAGCAGTTTTCGCCGGAGCGGGAGAACCACCGGGGAGCTGTTTTTT
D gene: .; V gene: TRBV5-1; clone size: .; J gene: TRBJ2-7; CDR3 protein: CASSLLPGAYEQYF; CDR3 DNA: TGCGCCAGCAGCTTACTCCCAGGGGCCTACGAGCAGTACTTC
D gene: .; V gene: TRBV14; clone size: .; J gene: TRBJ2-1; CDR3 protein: CASSRLDSPYNEQFF; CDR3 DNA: TGTGCCAGCAGCCGTTTGGATAGCCCCTACAATGAGCAGTTCTTC
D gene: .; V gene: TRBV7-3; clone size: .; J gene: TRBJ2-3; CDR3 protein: CASSATGIETDTQYF; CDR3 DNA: TGTGCCAGCAGCGCAACAGGAATAGAGACAGATACGCAGTATTTT
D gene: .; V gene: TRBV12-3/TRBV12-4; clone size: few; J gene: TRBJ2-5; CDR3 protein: CASSLTGETQYF; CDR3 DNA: TGTGCCAGCAGTTTAACAGGGGAGACCCAGTACTTC
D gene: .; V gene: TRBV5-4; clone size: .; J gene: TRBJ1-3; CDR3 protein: CASSLNTRDTIYF; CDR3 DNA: TGTGCCAGCAGCTTGAACACTCGGGACACCATATATTTT
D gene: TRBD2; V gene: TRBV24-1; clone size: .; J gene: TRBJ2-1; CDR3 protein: CATSGTSGGSSYNEQFF; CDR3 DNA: TGTGCCACCAGTGGCACTAGCGGGGGGTCATCCTACAATGAGCAGTTCTTC
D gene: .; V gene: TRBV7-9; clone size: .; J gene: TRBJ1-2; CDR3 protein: CASGAPSRGNYGYTF; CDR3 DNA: TGTGCCAGCGGCGCCCCATCGAGGGGGAACTATGGCTACACCTTC
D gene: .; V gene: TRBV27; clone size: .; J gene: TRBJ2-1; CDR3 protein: CASSPTDSLNEQFF; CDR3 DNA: TGTGCCAGCAGTCCCACGGACTCCCTCAATGAGCAGTTCTTC
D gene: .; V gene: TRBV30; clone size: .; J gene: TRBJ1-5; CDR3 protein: CAFKGIGQPQHF; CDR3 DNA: TGTGCCTTTAAGGGGATCGGTCAGCCCCAGCATTTT
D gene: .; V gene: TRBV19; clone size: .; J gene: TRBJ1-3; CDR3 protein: CASMRSAGNTIYF; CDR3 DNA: TGTGCCAGTATGAGGTCCGCTGGAAACACCATATATTTT
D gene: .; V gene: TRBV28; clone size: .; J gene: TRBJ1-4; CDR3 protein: CASSPPRGEKLFF; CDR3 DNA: TGTGCCAGCAGTCCCCCACGAGGTGAAAAACTGTTTTTT
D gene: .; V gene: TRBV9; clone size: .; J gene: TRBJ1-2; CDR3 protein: CASSGNRVNYGYTF; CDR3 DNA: TGTGCCAGCAGCGGGAACAGGGTTAACTATGGCTACACCTTC
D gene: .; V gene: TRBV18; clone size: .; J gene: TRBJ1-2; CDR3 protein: CASSPSDGYTF; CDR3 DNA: TGTGCCAGCTCACCATCCGATGGCTACACCTTC
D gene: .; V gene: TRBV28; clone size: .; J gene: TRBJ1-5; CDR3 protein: CASRTGNQPQHF; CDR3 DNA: TGTGCCAGCAGGACAGGCAATCAGCCCCAGCATTTT
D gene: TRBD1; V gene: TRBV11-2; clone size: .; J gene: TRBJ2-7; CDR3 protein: CASSPRFAPGQNYEQYF; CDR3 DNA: TGTGCCAGCAGCCCTCGATTCGCTCCGGGACAGAACTACGAGCAGTACTTC
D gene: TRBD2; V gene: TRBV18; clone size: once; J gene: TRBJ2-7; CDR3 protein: CASSPGLAGINEQYF; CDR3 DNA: TGTGCCAGCTCACCCGGACTAGCGGGGATAAACGAGCAGTACTTC
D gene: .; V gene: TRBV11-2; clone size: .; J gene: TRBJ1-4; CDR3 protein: CASSLRERTNEKLFF; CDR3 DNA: TGTGCCAGCAGCTTGAGGGAAAGGACTAATGAAAAACTGTTTTTT
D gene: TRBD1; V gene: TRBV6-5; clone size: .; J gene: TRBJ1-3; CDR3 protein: CASSSTGGFSGNTIYF; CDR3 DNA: TGTGCCAGCAGTTCGACAGGGGGCTTCTCTGGAAACACCATATATTTT
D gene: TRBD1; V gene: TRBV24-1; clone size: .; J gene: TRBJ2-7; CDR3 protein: CATSDPVTGGREQYF; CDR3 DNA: TGTGCCACCAGTGATCCCGTGACAGGGGGCAGGGAGCAGTACTTC
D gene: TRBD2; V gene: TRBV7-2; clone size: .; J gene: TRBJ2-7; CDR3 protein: CASSTGGLAGAGDF; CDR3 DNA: TGTGCCAGCAGCACCGGGGGGCTAGCGGGGGCCGGGGACTTC
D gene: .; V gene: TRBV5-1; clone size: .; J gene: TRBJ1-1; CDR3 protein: CASSSTGNTEAFF; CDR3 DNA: TGCGCCAGCAGCTCGACAGGGAACACTGAAGCTTTCTTT